The entry that follows covers one T cell receptor (beta chain) sequence. Its cognate antigen is unknown. The junction differs from germline at one of its ends, possibly a read error. This sample stems from a study of CD8 T cells in ankylosing spondylitis. Construction of TCR beta libraries was performed using quantitative 5'-RACE with molecular barcodes. TCRdb passed the 5' RACE reads through MiXCR, listing each CDR3 protein once. Of roughly 180,000 distinct CDR3 sequences in the sample, approximately 10% were seen once. Findings and limits, study-wide: Clones tied to disease were said to be significantly enriched in matched ankylosing spondylitis synovial fluid. Disease-linked clones were CD8+ and relatively rare in peripheral blood. Seemingly characteristic of ankylosing spondylitis blood was a TCR beta motif consisting of several highly homologous variants.

The sample taken for sequencing was blood, either unsorted or a sorted T cell fraction (not recorded which). This TCR was recovered from a female donor with ankylosing spondylitis or in good health (not recorded which).

Written as DNA, the CDR3 is TGTGCCAGCAGCTATCTAAACGGGCTTAGCACAGATGCGCAGTATTTT. Its translation: CASSYLNGLSTDAQYF. V is TRBV27 and J is TRBJ2-3; D unclear. From germline, CDR1 is MNHEY and CDR2 SMNVEV (reference sequence). The CDR3 has 16 amino acids.